These 12 T cell receptor beta chains originate from one sample sequenced in a study of shared clonotypes between healthy human individuals. Profiling relied on immunoSEQ multiplex PCR, and the TCRdb table lists in-frame clones only, not all of them. The sample shows some 2,000,000 clones, almost 96% of them seen only once. The sequenced sample was naive CD4+ T cells sorted from blood. As for subset: CD45RA+ positively selected. The receptors originated from a man between 18 and 35 years old in good health.

The chain is built from TRBV28 and TRBJ1-4; TRBD1 is a possible D gene (5 bases). Deletions cut 4 bases from V and 5 bases from J, with 14 bases between. The germline V gene has CDR1 MDHEN and CDR2 SYDVKM. The CDR3 has 15 amino acids. CDR3 residues: CASSSQDRKNEKLFF. CDR3 DNA sequence: TGTGCCAGCAGTTCCCAAGACAGAAAAAATGAAAAACTGTTTTTT.

This clone was detected only once. The chain joins TRBV29-1 to TRBJ2-3; D remains unclear. Trimming shortened V by 6 bases and J by 3 bases, and 7 bases separated the two germline ends. From germline, CDR1 is SQVTM and CDR2 ANQGSEA. The CDR3 is 11 residues long. The CDR3 loop is CSVGLTDTQYF. CDR3 nucleotide sequence: TGCAGCGTGGGTCTGACAGATACGCAGTATTTT.

Comments on this clone: Other DNA sequences of this sample code for an identical CDR3. The chain is built from TRBV6-6 and TRBJ2-3, with D perhaps being TRBD1 or TRBD2 (5 bases each). Germline loops: CDR1 MNHNY, CDR2 SVGAGI (reference sequence). The length of the CDR3 is 14 residues. Trimming cost V 2 bases and J 3 bases, with 9 bases left between them. DNA of the CDR3: TGTGCCAGCAGTTACGGGGGATTGACAGATACGCAGTATTTT. Residues: CASSYGGLTDTQYF.

The chain employs TRBV5-1 and TRBJ1-4; D is ambiguous. This CDR3 contains 16 residues. Per the germline V gene, CDR1 is SGHRS and CDR2 is YFSETQ. V was clipped by 0 bases and J by 3 bases, with 12 bases between them. CDR3 sequence reads: CASSLALEGSNEKLFF. The CDR3 DNA reads TGCGCCAGCAGCTTGGCCCTCGAGGGCTCTAATGAAAAACTGTTTTTT.

The rearrangement uses TRBV6-1 and TRBJ2-5, with D possibly TRBD2 on 6 matching bases. Trimming shortened V by 2 bases and J by 6 bases, and 13 bases separated the two germline ends. This CDR3 contains 14 residues. CDR1 is MNHNS, CDR2 SASEGT, per germline. In nucleotides, the CDR3 is TGTGCCAGCAGTGAAAGTGCGGGGCGACAGACCCAGTACTTC. Protein sequence: CASSESAGRQTQYF.

The rearrangement joins TRBV6-5 to TRBJ1-1; perhaps TRBD1 as D (5 bases). From germline, CDR1 is MNHEY and CDR2 SVGAGI. The CDR3 is 13 residues long. V gave up 5 bases and J gave up 7 bases, with 14 bases separating them. Here the CDR3 DNA reads TGTGCCAGCAGTCGGGGACTAGCGGGTGAAGCTTTCTTT. Translating it yields CASSRGLAGEAFF.

This clone has a single count. The chain couples TRBV15 to TRBJ1-2, with TRBD1 as a possible D gene (5 bases). From germline, CDR1 is LNHNV and CDR2 YYDKDF (reference sequence). The germline V and J ends were trimmed by 0 bases and 0 bases, with 17 bases remaining between them. This CDR3 region has 18 residues. CDR3 nucleotide sequence: TGTGCCACCAGCAGAGACTTGGGGCCCTCCGGGGCTAACTATGGCTACACCTTC. Translated, it gives CATSRDLGPSGANYGYTF. The whole variable domain, filled in from reference TRBV15 and TRBJ1-2, reads DAMVIQNPRYQVTQFGKPVTLSCSQTLNHNVMYWYQQKSSQAPKLLFHYYDKDFNNEADTPDNFQSRRPNTSFCFLDIRSPGLGDTAMYLCATSRDLGPSGANYGYTFGSGTRLTVV.

This clone was detected once. CDR3 protein: CASSLPRGLDTQYF. In DNA, the CDR3 is TGTGCCAGCAGCCTCCCGAGGGGGCTAGATACGCAGTATTTT. This sequence joins TRBV6-1 and TRBJ2-3; 7 nucleotides match TRBD1. The CDR3 contains 14 residues. Germline CDR1 MNHNS, CDR2 SASEGT. V lost 6 bases to trimming and J lost 5 bases; unmatched junction nucleotides: 8.

The V call is TRBV7-9, the J call TRBJ2-3; tentatively, D is TRBD2 (6 bases). V was cut by 9 bases and J by 5 bases, with 18 bases left in between. This CDR3 comprises 14 residues. The germline gives CDR1 SEHNR, CDR2 FQNEAQ (reference sequence). The CDR3 spells CASARDFPGDTQYF. CDR3 coding DNA: TGTGCCAGTGCGAGGGACTTTCCGGGAGATACGCAGTATTTT.

The chain has TRBV7-2 and TRBJ1-4; 7 positions match TRBD1. This CDR3 contains 16 residues. The germline CDR1 and CDR2 sequences are SGHTA and FQGNSA. The ends lost 5 bases at V and 8 bases at J; junction bases unmatched: 14. The CDR3 DNA follows: TGTGCCAGCAGCGGGGGGCGGGACAGCCTCTTCGAAAAACTGTTTTTT. Amino acid sequence: CASSGGRDSLFEKLFF.

V usage is TRBV6-5 and J usage is TRBJ1-3, with a possible D match to TRBD1 (5 bases). The CDR3 spans 16 residues. Germline assignment: CDR1 MNHEY and CDR2 SVGAGI. Deletions cut 2 bases from V and 0 bases from J, with 11 bases between. CDR3 DNA: TGTGCCAGCAGTTACGACAGTTCTCTCTCTGGAAACACCATATATTTT. This codes for CASSYDSSLSGNTIYF.

The V gene is TRBV11-3, the J gene TRBJ1-1, with 12 bases identical to TRBD1. Germline CDR1 reads SGHNT; CDR2 reads YENEEA. V gave up 5 bases and J gave up 5 bases; unmatched junction bases: 6. The CDR3 has 15 amino acids. CDR3 DNA sequence: TGTGCCAGCAGCGCGGGGACAGGGGGCTCTACTGAAGCTTTCTTT. Encoded protein: CASSAGTGGSTEAFF.